The next 9 T cell receptor beta chains were all read from a single sample in a study of regulatory T cells in long-lasting Graves disease. iRepertoire HTBI primers and Arm-PCR of CDR3 regions built TCR beta libraries. TCRdb used MiXCR to reprocess the multiplex PCR reads, holding one entry per CDR3 protein. The repertoire has around 510,000 distinct CDR3 sequences, around 20% of them found once; the top ten carry 7% to 9.5%. Regarding time point: persistent/refractory GD, antithyroid drugs over 5 years with positive TRAb. There was RNA extracted from PBMCs, and the TCR library was made from it. The material was peripheral blood mononuclear cells (PBMCs), obtained when the disease was refractory, from a patient treated with antithyroid drugs. Receptor source: a female donor with Graves disease.

As regards this clonotype: Given a much more abundant clone one base away, this may be a read error. CDR3 residues: CASREVNTRELFF. DNA for the CDR3: TGCGCCAGCAGGGAAGTGAACACCAGGGAGCTGTTTTTT. J is TRBJ2-2 and V is TRBV5-1; D is unclear. The CDR3 has 13 residues. Germline V CDR1 and CDR2: SGHRS, YFSETQ.

V and J are TRBV6-5 and TRBJ1-6; unclear D gene. In germline, CDR1 is MNHEY, CDR2 SVGAGI. V was clipped by 4 bases and J by 5 bases, with 6 bases between them. CDR3 size: 13 residues. As DNA, the CDR3 is TGTGCCAGCAGTTGGGCCAATAATTCACCCCTCCACTTT. Translating it yields CASSWANNSPLHF.

This clonotype was seen repeatedly, ten times or more. CDR3 sequence reads: CASSEALSGIGYEQYF. The DNA for the CDR3 is TGTGCCAGCAGTGAAGCGCTTAGTGGGATAGGATACGAGCAGTACTTC. The genes are TRBV6-1 and TRBJ2-7; D is ambiguous. This CDR3 contains 16 residues. V lost 0 bases and J 4 bases, leaving 16 bases between the germline ends. Germline values: CDR1 MNHNS, CDR2 SASEGT.

This clonotype was counted many times. CDR3 loop: CASSRDRPGANVLTF. CDR3 in DNA: TGTGCCAGCAGCCGAGACAGGCCTGGGGCCAACGTCCTGACTTTC. The V and J genes are TRBV3-1 and TRBJ2-6, with a weak D call TRBD1 (6 bases). This CDR3 comprises 15 residues. Trimming left V 4 bases short and J 2 bases short, with 9 bases between. Germline values: CDR1 LGHDT, CDR2 YNNKEL (reference sequence).

This clonotype was detected only a few times. V usage is TRBV12-3 or TRBV12-4 and J usage is TRBJ2-3, with 9 bases aligning to TRBD2. CDR3 length equals 17 residues. The J segment lost 8 bases and the V segment lost 6 bases, leaving 18 bases of the junction unmatched. The CDR3 region is CASSLRRGGGKSRTQYF. CDR3 coding DNA: TGTGCCAGCAGCCTTCGACGCGGGGGGGGCAAATCCCGTACGCAGTATTTT.

The chain carries TRBV28 and TRBJ1-5, with D perhaps TRBD1 (6 bases). Germline assignment: CDR1 MDHEN and CDR2 SYDVKM. V gave up 6 bases and J gave up 6 bases, with 12 bases separating them. This CDR3 has 13 amino acids. The CDR3 DNA reads as TGTGCCAGCAGCTGGGCAGGGGTTCAGCCCCAGCATTTT. It encodes CASSWAGVQPQHF.

This clonotype was counted at least ten times. J is TRBJ2-7 and V is TRBV27, with D unclear. This CDR3 has 14 residues. Germline lookup yields CDR1 MNHEY and CDR2 SMNVEV (reference sequence). The ends were cut back, 4 bases at V and 7 bases at J, with 17 bases in the middle. The CDR3 DNA reads as TGTGCCAGCAGTTCCCTTGATGGGGTAGGAGAGCAGTACTTC. Protein: CASSSLDGVGEQYF.

Remarks on this clonotype: Sequence at one end of the junction differs from germline and may be a read error. The genes are TRBV12-3 or TRBV12-4 and TRBJ2-7; 7 bases line up with TRBD2. The CDR3 loop spans 14 amino acids. The chain's CDR3 is CTSSPSGNAYEQYF. As DNA, the CDR3 is TGTACCAGCAGTCCGAGCGGGAATGCTTACGAGCAGTACTTC.

The V call is TRBV7-2, the J call TRBJ2-2; 8 bases match TRBD2. This CDR3 comprises 16 residues. Germline CDR1 is SGHTA and CDR2 is FQGNSA. V lost 2 bases to trimming and J lost 4 bases; unmatched junction nucleotides: 6. CDR3 sequence (DNA): TGTGCCAGCAGCTTAAGGGTCGGGAGGGTCACCGGGGAGCTGTTTTTT. Its protein product is CASSLRVGRVTGELFF.